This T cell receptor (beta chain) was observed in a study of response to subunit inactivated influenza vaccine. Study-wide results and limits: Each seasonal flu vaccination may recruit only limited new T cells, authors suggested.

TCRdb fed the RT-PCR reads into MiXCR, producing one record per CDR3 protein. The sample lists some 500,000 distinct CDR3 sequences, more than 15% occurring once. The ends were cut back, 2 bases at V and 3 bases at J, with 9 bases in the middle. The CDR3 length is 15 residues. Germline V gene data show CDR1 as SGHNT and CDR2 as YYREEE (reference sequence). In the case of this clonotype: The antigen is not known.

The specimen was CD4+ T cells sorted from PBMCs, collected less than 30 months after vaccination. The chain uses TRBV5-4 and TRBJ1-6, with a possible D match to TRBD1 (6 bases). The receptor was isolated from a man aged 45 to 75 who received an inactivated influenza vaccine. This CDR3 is CASSFSTGYNSPLHF. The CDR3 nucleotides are TGTGCCAGCAGCTTCTCGACAGGCTATAATTCACCCCTCCACTTT.